Included here is one TCR beta chain sequence, with context. Its binding antigen is unknown. The sample holds no much larger clone one base away, and base qualities are not on file. The entry originates in a study of blood T cell repertoires in COVID-19 (TCRdb year 2020). About the full investigation: Samples from collaborators originated in the United States, Italy and Spain and spanned both the acute and convalescent phases of COVID-19. The material from the prospective study consisted of cDNA or gDNA derived from T cells, B-cell-depleted T cells, or PBMCs. Deeply sampled blood TCRbeta repertoires from subjects exposed to, actively infected with, or recovered from COVID-19 were included in the dataset. The repertoires were made available in a free public database intended to serve as a resource for research on the immune response to SARS-CoV-2. The samples were drawn from two sources: the first 160 participants of the ongoing ImmuneRACE study, and 1,000 to 1,500 subjects contributed by 6 global collaborators. The sample metadata nearly always contained a de-identified subject ID, COVID-19 status, age in years and sex. Where available, HLA class I and class II types were taken from metadata supplied by the sample provider and were not determined by assay-based typing.

From cysteine to phenylalanine, the CDR3 is 15 amino acids long. Only the CDR3 DNA is retained, 45 bases long and in frame from the first base. CDR1 and CDR2 are drawn from the germline V gene (reference sequence): MNHNY, SVGAGI. V loses 6 bases of germline sequence and J loses 6 bases, and the interval between the two ends is 17 bases. Paper-wide results and their limitations: Clinical and demographic metadata were provided uncurated, with the amount varying by source and participant.

The immunoSEQ Assay, a bias-controlled multiplex PCR, was used to amplify TCRbeta CDR3 regions from genomic DNA. Regarding the original processing steps: Nucleated cell counts per sample were estimated from amplification of reference gene primers within the assay. Sequence reads were collapsed and filtered to measure the absolute abundance of every unique TCRbeta CDR3 rearrangement. For each sample, productive Simpson clonality was calculated as the square root of Simpson's diversity index over productive rearrangements. The table comes from immuneACCESS by way of TCRdb, which keeps in-frame sequences with V and J called. Part of the clones is missing from these tables; in studies checked, under half for an unresolved V gene and the rest for unknown reasons. V and J calls and clone size are as listed in that table; D and trimming were resolved from the DNA. The sample has 50,000 to 65,000 clones on record, approximately 92% of them singletons. Of the sample, 5.5% to 6.5% is held by the ten largest clones.

Each collaborating institution followed its own protocols to collect whole blood in K2EDTA tubes. Collaborator samples were shipped for TCRbeta analysis as frozen whole blood, isolated PBMCs, or DNA extracted from either sample type. Sequenced input: peripheral blood. The chain joins TRBV6-6 to TRBJ1-4; the D segment could be TRBD1, given 5 matching bases. This clonotype originated in a human donor in a cohort sampled during active COVID-19. The sequence in DNA is TGTGCCAGCAGACGGATCTTGGGGGACTATGAAAAACTGTTTTTT. This is translated as CASRRILGDYEKLFF.